These 7 T cell receptor beta chains were all obtained from the same sample, sequenced in a study of blood T cell repertoires in COVID-19. Produced via immunoSEQ multiplex PCR; TCRdb's table is partial and in-frame only. The sample carries roughly 140,000 clones, around 81% recorded once. Sequenced material: peripheral blood. The receptors here all came from a man between 60 and 75 years old with active or convalescent COVID-19.

V usage is TRBV7-3 and J usage is TRBJ2-1; 7 bases fit TRBD2. Germline V lookup: CDR1 SGHTA, CDR2 FQGTGA. This CDR3 contains 15 residues. Trimming at V came to 2 bases and at J to 6 bases, leaving 7 bases not matched to a gene. Here the CDR3 reads CASSLQAGVGNEQFF. In DNA, the CDR3 is TGTGCCAGCAGCTTACAGGCGGGAGTTGGCAATGAGCAGTTCTTC.

V is TRBV29-1 and J is TRBJ2-2; unclear D gene. The V end lost 1 base, the J end lost 7 bases, and 10 bases lay between the germline ends. Germline V gives CDR1 SQVTM, CDR2 ANQGSEA. This CDR3 is 13 amino acids long. The CDR3 protein is CSVEVSQNGELFF. The CDR3 DNA follows: TGCAGCGTTGAAGTATCACAGAACGGGGAGCTGTTTTTT.

V gene TRBV6-5 combines with J gene TRBJ2-1; 15 bases are shared with TRBD2. The CDR3 extends over 15 amino acids. The germline V gene encodes CDR1 MNHEY and CDR2 SVGAGI. Trimming at V came to 6 bases and at J to 10 bases, leaving 7 bases not matched to a gene. CDR3 residues: CASSGLAGGSREQFF. The CDR3 DNA reads as TGTGCCAGCAGCGGACTAGCGGGAGGGAGCCGAGAGCAGTTCTTC.

The table lists this clone with a count of one. This chain links TRBV28 with TRBJ2-3; TRBD2 might be the D (6 bases). Per the germline V gene, CDR1 is MDHEN and CDR2 is SYDVKM. V was pared by 4 bases and J by 1 base, with 18 bases between. CDR3 size: 17 residues. CDR3 DNA: TGTGCCAGCAGTTCGACCGAGGGGACGGGGGGCACAGATACGCAGTATTTT. Translated: CASSSTEGTGGTDTQYF.

V is TRBV27 and J is TRBJ1-1, with D maybe TRBD1 (5 bases). The CDR3 is 14 amino acids. CDR1 MNHEY and CDR2 SMNVEV come from the germline V gene (reference sequence). V shed 3 bases and J shed 6 bases, with 14 bases lying between them. CDR3 in amino acids: CASSFSTRGSEAFF. The CDR3 coding sequence is TGTGCCAGCAGTTTTTCCACTCGGGGGTCTGAAGCTTTCTTT.

The V gene is TRBV19, the J gene TRBJ1-5, with TRBD1 as a possible D gene (6 bases). This CDR3 comprises 15 residues. CDR1 is LNHDA, CDR2 SQIVND, per germline (reference sequence). V gave up 3 bases and J gave up 2 bases, with 11 bases separating them. CDR3 sequence: CASSMDSGGNQPQHF. The CDR3 region has the DNA TGTGCCAGTAGTATGGACAGTGGGGGCAATCAGCCCCAGCATTTT.

The J gene is TRBJ1-1, the V gene TRBV12-5, with 9 bases that match TRBD1. Germline values: CDR1 LGHNT, CDR2 FRNRAP. V lost 2 bases and J lost 8; bases outside the gene matches: 3. The CDR3 loop spans 13 amino acids. The CDR3: CASGLYTGGEAFF. CDR3 sequence (DNA): TGTGCTAGTGGTTTGTATACAGGGGGCGAAGCTTTCTTT.